The rows below give T cell receptor beta chains drawn from one sample of a study of beta chain features in type 1 diabetes. This table comes from immunoSEQ multiplex PCR, and its TCRdb copy is limited to in-frame clones, with some not included. The sample lists about 340,000 clones; approximately 13% were seen once. The sample consisted of naive CD4+ T cells from blood. Source of these receptors: a young woman with type 1 diabetes. The CDR3 runs from the conserved cysteine through the conserved F or W. The order of the fields is V gene, D gene, J gene, clone size, CDR3 DNA, CDR3 protein. The D gene is left open where the match is weak. Not every row has a clone size; where given, it reads once, few, many or a size class.

TRBV29-1	.	TRBJ1-2	few	TGCAGCGTCAGCGGGCGGGGGACCCACTATGGCTACACCTTC	CSVSGRGTHYGYTF
TRBV5-1	.	TRBJ2-3	once	TGCGCCTCCGAGGGTGGAGATACGCAGTATTTT	CASEGGDTQYF
TRBV5-4	TRBD2	TRBJ2-2	.	TGTGCCAGCAGCAGACTAGCGGACGCGAACACCGGGGAGCTGTTTTTT	CASSRLADANTGELFF
TRBV7-9	TRBD1	TRBJ1-2	few	TGTGCCAGCAGCTCAGGGGGACAGGGAAACTATGGCTACACCTTC	CASSSGGQGNYGYTF
TRBV28	.	TRBJ2-5	few	TGTGCCAGCAGTTTCAGGGGTTGGTTCGCGGGAGAGACCCAGTACTTC	CASSFRGWFAGETQYF
TRBV29-1	.	TRBJ2-2	few	TGCAGCGTTGGGGGAGGGGGGACCGGGGAGCTGTTTTTT	CSVGGGGTGELFF
TRBV9	TRBD2	TRBJ2-5	.	TGTGCCAGCAGCGAGAGCGGGAGTTCCGAGACCCAGTACTTC	CASSESGSSETQYF
TRBV5-1	TRBD2	TRBJ2-1	.	TGCGCCAGCAGCCCGCCGGGACTAGCGGGAGGGCCCTCCTACAATGAGCAGTTCTTC	CASSPPGLAGGPSYNEQFF
TRBV30	TRBD1	TRBJ2-5	.	TGTGCCTGGAGGTACAGGGGCCAAGAGACCCAGTACTTC	CAWRYRGQETQYF
TRBV20-1	.	TRBJ1-1	few	TGCAGTGCTAGAGATGACTTTGGAGCTTTCTTT	CSARDDFGAFF
TRBV5-1	.	TRBJ2-1	.	TGCGCCAGCAGCTTGGAAGGACTCCGCCAGTTCTTC	CASSLEGLRQFF